This T cell receptor (beta chain) was sequenced in a study of cytomegalovirus exposure and HLA in healthy donors. V dropped 3 bases and J dropped 4; count of bases not matched to a gene: 3. CDR1 and CDR2 from the germline V gene are MDHEN and SYDVKM. The CDR3 sequence is 14 residues long. PCR was performed using 60 Vbeta and 13 Jbeta primers. This table comes from immunoSEQ multiplex PCR, and its TCRdb copy is limited to in-frame clones, with some not included. The sample includes 180,000 or so clones, 65% to 85% seen only once; the top ten take about 0.76%. The chain recombines TRBV28 with TRBJ2-7; TRBD1 matches at 10 bases. The sample comprised PBMCs. This clonotype was obtained from a woman aged 18-29 years in good health and CMV-seronegative. The CDR3 nucleotides read TGTGCCAGCAGTTTGACAGGGGGCAGGTACGAGCAGTACTTC. The encoded protein is CASSLTGGRYEQYF.